The 11 T cell receptor beta chains in this list originate from one sample, sequenced in a study of blood T cells in healthy people across ages. A second PCR, run for roughly 7 to 11 cycles, used a sample-barcoded 5' primer plus a J-beta primer mix. MiXCR was run by TCRdb on the 5' RACE reads, yielding one entry per CDR3 protein. The sample lists approximately 800,000 distinct CDR3 sequences, 46% occurring once. Sequenced sample: blood. These receptor sequences come from an elderly man in good health.

The V gene is TRBV30, the J gene TRBJ1-2; a weak D match, TRBD1 (6 bases). The CDR3 totals 11 residues. The ends were cut back, 5 bases at V and 8 bases at J, with 12 bases in the middle. Germline V gives CDR1 GTSNPN, CDR2 SVGIG (reference sequence). The CDR3 DNA is TGTGCCTGGGGGGGGCGACAAGGCTACACCTTC. Encoded protein: CAWGGRQGYTF.

The table lists this clonotype with many counts. The chain combines TRBV2 with TRBJ2-7, with D perhaps matching TRBD1 or TRBD2 (5 bases each). CDR1 is SNHLY, CDR2 FYNNEI, per germline. The CDR3 spans 13 residues. With 7 bases removed from V and 6 bases from J, the gap between germline ends came to 16 bases. CDR3 sequence reads: CASIFDREGEQYF. In DNA form, the CDR3 reads TGTGCCAGCATATTCGACAGAGAGGGCGAGCAGTACTTC.

The chain employs TRBV20-1 and TRBJ2-3; 7 nucleotides line up with TRBD1. Germline loops: CDR1 DFQATT, CDR2 SNEGSKA (reference sequence). V trimming: 7 bases; J trimming: 2 bases; junction bases outside the gene matches: 12. The CDR3 runs to 15 residues. In nucleotides, the CDR3 is TGCAGTGTCTCGACGGGACAGATGCTCACAGATACGCAGTATTTT. Translating gives CSVSTGQMLTDTQYF.

The gene calls are TRBV9 and TRBJ2-1, with TRBD2 identical over 8 bases. Losses at the gene ends were 3 bases for V and 4 bases for J; bases not matched to a gene: 12. Germline V gene data show CDR1 as SGDLS and CDR2 as YYNGEE. The CDR3 spans 17 residues. The CDR3 DNA reads as TGTGCCAGCAGCGCCGGAACATTAGCGGGGTCGTACAATGAGCAGTTCTTC. This codes for CASSAGTLAGSYNEQFF.

This clonotype was seen more than once but under ten times. This chain uses TRBV20-1 with TRBJ2-5; 10 bases align to TRBD2. Germline values: CDR1 DFQATT, CDR2 SNEGSKA (reference sequence). This CDR3 comprises 15 residues. The ends lost 0 bases at V and 5 bases at J; junction bases unmatched: 6. This chain's CDR3 is CSARESGRAWETQYF. The CDR3 region has the DNA TGCAGTGCTAGAGAGAGCGGGAGGGCCTGGGAGACCCAGTACTTC.

The chain links TRBV5-1 to TRBJ2-3; the D gene is possibly TRBD2 (5 bases). Germline V gene data show CDR1 as SGHRS and CDR2 as YFSETQ. The CDR3 contains 16 residues. Trimming removed 0 bases at V and 1 base at J, with 12 bases between. DNA for the CDR3: TGCGCCAGCAGCTTGGAAGGCGGGCACGGCACAGATACGCAGTATTTT. It specifies CASSLEGGHGTDTQYF.

J is TRBJ2-4 and V is TRBV7-9, with 7 positions matching TRBD2. The DNA end is more similar to TRBJ2-7, so the J call may be wrong. Germline V gene data show CDR1 as SEHNR and CDR2 as FQNEAQ (reference sequence). The CDR3 totals 14 residues. The CDR3 protein is CASAHPGLTYEQYF. DNA for the CDR3: TGTGCCAGCGCCCATCCGGGACTAACTTACGAGCAGTACTTC.

The V gene is TRBV14, the J gene TRBJ2-4; D possibly corresponds to TRBD1 (6 bases). CDR1 and CDR2 (germline): SGHDN, FVKESK. The CDR3 spans 18 residues. V lost 6 bases and J 0 bases, leaving 21 bases between the germline ends. The CDR3 loop is CASSSDRFWVLAKNIQYF. CDR3 nucleotide sequence: TGTGCCAGCAGTTCCGACAGGTTCTGGGTCTTAGCCAAAAACATTCAGTACTTC. Filled out from reference TRBV14 and TRBJ2-4, the complete variable domain reads EAGVTQFPSHSVIEKGQTVTLRCDPISGHDNLYWYRRVMGKEIKFLLHFVKESKQDESGMPNNRFLAERTGGTYSTLKVQPAELEDSGVYFCASSSDRFWVLAKNIQYFGAGTRLSVL.

This chain connects TRBV20-1 to TRBJ2-2; 7 bases match TRBD2. The CDR3 has 17 amino acids. In germline, CDR1 is DFQATT, CDR2 SNEGSKA (reference sequence). The V and J ends lost 4 bases and 7 bases, in that order; junction bases with no gene match: 18. The CDR3 here is CSAKRSVGGPIIGELFF. CDR3 bases: TGCAGTGCTAAGCGATCGGTGGGAGGGCCGATTATCGGGGAGCTGTTTTTT.

V and J are TRBV14 and TRBJ2-7, with a weak D call TRBD1 (6 bases). This CDR3 comprises 16 residues. V shed 2 bases and J shed 3 bases, with 17 bases lying between them. Germline V gene lookup returns CDR1 SGHDN and CDR2 FVKESK. This chain's CDR3 is CASSQRNRARGYEQYF. The CDR3 bases are TGTGCCAGCAGCCAACGGAACAGGGCGAGGGGCTACGAGCAGTACTTC.

The chain combines TRBV7-2 with TRBJ2-3; 7 positions match TRBD2. Germline V gene sequence: CDR1 SGHTA, CDR2 FQGNSA. V gave up 6 bases and J gave up 4 bases; unmatched junction bases: 4. The CDR3 covers 13 residues. CDR3: CASSRTSPDTQYF. CDR3 nucleotides: TGTGCCAGCAGTCGGACTAGTCCAGATACGCAGTATTTT.